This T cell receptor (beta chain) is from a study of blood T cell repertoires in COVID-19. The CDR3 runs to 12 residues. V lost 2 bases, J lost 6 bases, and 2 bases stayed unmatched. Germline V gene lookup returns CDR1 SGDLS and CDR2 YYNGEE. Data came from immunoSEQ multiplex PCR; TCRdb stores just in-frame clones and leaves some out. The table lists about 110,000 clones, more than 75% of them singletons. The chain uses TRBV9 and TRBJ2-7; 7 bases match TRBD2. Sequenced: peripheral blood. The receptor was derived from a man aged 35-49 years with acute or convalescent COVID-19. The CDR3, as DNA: TGTGCCAGCAGCGTGACGGGAGGCGAGCAGTACTTC. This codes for CASSVTGGEQYF.